What follows is one T cell receptor (beta chain) and its context. Its cognate antigen is unknown. The data originate from a study of cytomegalovirus exposure and HLA in healthy donors. General study findings and limits: It is likely that the observed cluster of highly shared sequence variants was a sequencing artifact. Later on, analysis showed that most CMV-associated TCR beta chains appeared to be HLA-restricted. Analysis was carried out at a later point, and it linked a missense DCLRE1C variant to TCR beta V- and J-gene trimming.

Use of 60 Vbeta and 13 Jbeta primers characterized the PCR. The repertoire was sequenced with immunoSEQ multiplex PCR; TCRdb's copy has only in-frame clones and lacks some. This sample carries roughly 100,000 clones, approximately 86% of them seen once, and the ten largest clones take about 5.9%. The donors comprised healthy bone marrow donors. The sequence derives from a man younger than 35 in good health and CMV-seronegative. Sequenced input: PBMCs.

For the CDR3, the DNA is TGTGCCAGCAGCTTGGGGGGGACAGATTACAATGAGCAGTTCTTC. As protein: CASSLGGTDYNEQFF. The chain recombines TRBV5-6 with TRBJ2-1, with 7 bases that match TRBD1. The CDR3 is made up of 15 amino acids. Germline-derived CDR1 and CDR2 are SGHDT and YYEEEE. V was clipped by 0 bases and J by 4 bases; unmatched bases: 4.